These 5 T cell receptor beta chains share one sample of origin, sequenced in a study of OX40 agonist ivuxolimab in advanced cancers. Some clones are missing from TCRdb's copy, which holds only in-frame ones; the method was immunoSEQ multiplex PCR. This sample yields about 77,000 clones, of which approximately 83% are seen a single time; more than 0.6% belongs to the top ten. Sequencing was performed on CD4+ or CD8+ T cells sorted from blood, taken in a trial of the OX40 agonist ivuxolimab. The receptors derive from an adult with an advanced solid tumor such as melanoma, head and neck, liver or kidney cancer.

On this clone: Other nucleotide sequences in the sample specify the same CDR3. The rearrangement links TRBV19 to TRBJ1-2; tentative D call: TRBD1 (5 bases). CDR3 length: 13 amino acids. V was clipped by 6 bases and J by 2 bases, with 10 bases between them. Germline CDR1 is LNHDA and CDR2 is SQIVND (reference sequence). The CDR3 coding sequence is TGTGCCAGTAGCCCCCAGGGAAACTATGGCTACACCTTC. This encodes CASSPQGNYGYTF. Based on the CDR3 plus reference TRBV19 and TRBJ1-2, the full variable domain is DGGITQSPKYLFRKEGQNVTLSCEQNLNHDAMYWYRQDPGQGLRLIYYSQIVNDFQKGDIAEGYSVSREKKESFPLTVTSAQKNPTAFYLCASSPQGNYGYTFGSGTRLTVV.

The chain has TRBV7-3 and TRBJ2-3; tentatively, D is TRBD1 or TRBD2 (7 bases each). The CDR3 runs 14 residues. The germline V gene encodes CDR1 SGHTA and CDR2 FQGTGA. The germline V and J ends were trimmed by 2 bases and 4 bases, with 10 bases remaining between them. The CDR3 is CASSLSGGADTQYF. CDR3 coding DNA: TGTGCCAGCAGCTTATCAGGGGGGGCAGATACGCAGTATTTT.

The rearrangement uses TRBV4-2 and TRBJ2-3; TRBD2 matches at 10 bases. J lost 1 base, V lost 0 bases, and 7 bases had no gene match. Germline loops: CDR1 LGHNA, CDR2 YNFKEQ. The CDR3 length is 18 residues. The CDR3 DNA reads TGTGCCAGCAGCCAAGAACTGCTAGCGGGGGCGGGCACAGATACGCAGTATTTT. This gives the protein CASSQELLAGAGTDTQYF.

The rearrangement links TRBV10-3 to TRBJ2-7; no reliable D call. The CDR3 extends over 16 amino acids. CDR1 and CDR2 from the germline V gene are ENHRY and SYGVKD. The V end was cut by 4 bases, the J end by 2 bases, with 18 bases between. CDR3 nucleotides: TGTGCCATCAGTGGGATCTCCACTCTTTTAGCCTACGAGCAGTACTTC. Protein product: CAISGISTLLAYEQYF.

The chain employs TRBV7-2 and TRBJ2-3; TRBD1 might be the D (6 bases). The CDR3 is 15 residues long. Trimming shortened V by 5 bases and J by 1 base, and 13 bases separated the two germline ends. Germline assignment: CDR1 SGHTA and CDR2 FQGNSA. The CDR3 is CASSPSGGGTDTQYF. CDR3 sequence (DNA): TGTGCCAGCAGCCCTAGTGGGGGCGGCACAGATACGCAGTATTTT.